This T cell receptor beta chain was documented in a study of T cell repertoires in cytomegalovirus infection. Study context: Indicated by public TCR beta signatures were CMV infection and matching HLA type. The study, taken as a whole, reports: Frequencies of public TCR beta families were cumulated, and this identified carriers of CMV plus the relevant HLA. Dominating the ex vivo response were TCR beta clonotypes that were CMV-specific and HLA-C-restricted.

CDR3 size: 16 residues. J gave up 0 bases and V 5 bases, and 7 bases lay outside the gene matches. Germline-derived CDR1 and CDR2 are SGHAT and FQNNGV. MiXCR, run by TCRdb on the reads, gives a single entry per CDR3 protein. The data show about 300,000 distinct CDR3 sequences, over 20% seen once. This clonotype was seen a handful of times. Its antigen is unknown. The sequence came from a human donor in good health (CMV status not recorded). Some clones in this sample may be carry-over from other donors' samples. The sequenced sample was PBMCs. V and J are TRBV11-2 and TRBJ2-3, with TRBD1 matching over 8 bases. The CDR3 is CASSATGASSTDTQYF. The CDR3 DNA follows: TGTGCCAGCAGCGCGACAGGGGCCTCTAGCACAGATACGCAGTATTTT.